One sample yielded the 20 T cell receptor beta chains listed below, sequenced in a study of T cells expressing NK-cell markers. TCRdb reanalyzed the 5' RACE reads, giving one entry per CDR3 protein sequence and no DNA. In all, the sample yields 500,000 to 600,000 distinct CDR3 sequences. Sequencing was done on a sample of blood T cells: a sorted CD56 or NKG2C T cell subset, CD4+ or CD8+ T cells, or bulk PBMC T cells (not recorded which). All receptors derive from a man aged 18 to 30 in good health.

The CDR3 region is CASSLVGGYETQYF. This sequence joins TRBV5-1 and TRBJ2-5; TCRdb outputs TRBD1, but without DNA this stays unchecked. This CDR3 contains 14 residues. Germline lookup yields CDR1 SGHRS and CDR2 YFSETQ.

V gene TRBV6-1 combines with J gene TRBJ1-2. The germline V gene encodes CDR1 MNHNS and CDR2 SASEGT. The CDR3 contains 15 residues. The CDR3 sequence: CASSDSWGSGYGYTF.

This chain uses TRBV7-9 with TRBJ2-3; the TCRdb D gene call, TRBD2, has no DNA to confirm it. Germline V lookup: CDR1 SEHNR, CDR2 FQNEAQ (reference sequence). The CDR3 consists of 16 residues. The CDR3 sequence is CASSRLAGGPQDTQYF.

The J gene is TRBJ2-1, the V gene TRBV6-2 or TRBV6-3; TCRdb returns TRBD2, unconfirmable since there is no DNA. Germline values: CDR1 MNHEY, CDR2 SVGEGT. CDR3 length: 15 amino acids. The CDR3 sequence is CASIKRADVYNEEFF.

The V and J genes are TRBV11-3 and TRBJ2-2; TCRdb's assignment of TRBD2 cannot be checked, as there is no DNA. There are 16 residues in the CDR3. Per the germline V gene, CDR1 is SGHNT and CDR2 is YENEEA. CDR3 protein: CASSLSTSGNTGELFF.

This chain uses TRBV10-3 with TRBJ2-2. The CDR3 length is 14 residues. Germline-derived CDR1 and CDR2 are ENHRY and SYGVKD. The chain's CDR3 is CAISESWNTGELFF.

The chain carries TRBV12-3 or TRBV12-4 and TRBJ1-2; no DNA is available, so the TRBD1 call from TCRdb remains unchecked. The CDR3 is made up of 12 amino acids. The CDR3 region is CASTDREIGYTF.

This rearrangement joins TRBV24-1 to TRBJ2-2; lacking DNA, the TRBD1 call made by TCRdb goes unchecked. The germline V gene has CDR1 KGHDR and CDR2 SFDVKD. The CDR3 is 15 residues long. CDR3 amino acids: CATGLRGRDTGELFF.

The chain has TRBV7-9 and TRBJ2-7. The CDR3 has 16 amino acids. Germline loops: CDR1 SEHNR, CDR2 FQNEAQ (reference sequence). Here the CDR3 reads CASSLAPMGFSYEQYF.

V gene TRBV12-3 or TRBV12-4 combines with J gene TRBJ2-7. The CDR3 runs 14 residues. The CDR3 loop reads CASSLYVRDYEQYF.

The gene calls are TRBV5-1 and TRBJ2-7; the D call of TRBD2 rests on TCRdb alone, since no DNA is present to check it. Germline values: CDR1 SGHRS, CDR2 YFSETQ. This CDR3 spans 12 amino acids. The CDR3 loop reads CASAVVRGEQYF.

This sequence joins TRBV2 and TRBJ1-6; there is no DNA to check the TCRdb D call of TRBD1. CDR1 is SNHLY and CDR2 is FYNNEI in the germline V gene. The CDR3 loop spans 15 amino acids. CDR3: CASSDMWAGNSPLHF.

CDR3 sequence: CASRHSGTTEWGQFF. V and J are TRBV12-3 or TRBV12-4 and TRBJ2-1; TCRdb's D gene call, TRBD2, goes unchecked for lack of DNA. This CDR3 region has 15 residues.

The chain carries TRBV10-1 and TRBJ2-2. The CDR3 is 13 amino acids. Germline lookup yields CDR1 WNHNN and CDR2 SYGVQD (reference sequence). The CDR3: CASSEGFTGELFF.

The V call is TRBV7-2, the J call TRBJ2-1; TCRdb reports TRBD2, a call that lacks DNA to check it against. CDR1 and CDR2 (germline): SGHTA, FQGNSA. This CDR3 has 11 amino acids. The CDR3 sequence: CASSLVGSCFF.

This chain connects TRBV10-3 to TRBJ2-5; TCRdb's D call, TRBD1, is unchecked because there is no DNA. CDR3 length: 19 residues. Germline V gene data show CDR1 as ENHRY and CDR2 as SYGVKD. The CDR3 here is CAISESLGSSGGASETQYF.

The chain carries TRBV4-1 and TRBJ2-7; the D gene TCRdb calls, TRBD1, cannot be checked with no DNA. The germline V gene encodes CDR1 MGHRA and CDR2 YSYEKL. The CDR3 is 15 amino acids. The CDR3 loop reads CASSCRLSSSYEQYF.

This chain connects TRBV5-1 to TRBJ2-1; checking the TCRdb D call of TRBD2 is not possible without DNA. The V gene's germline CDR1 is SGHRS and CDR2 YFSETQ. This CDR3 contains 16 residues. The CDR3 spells CASSFTSGSVMNEQFF.

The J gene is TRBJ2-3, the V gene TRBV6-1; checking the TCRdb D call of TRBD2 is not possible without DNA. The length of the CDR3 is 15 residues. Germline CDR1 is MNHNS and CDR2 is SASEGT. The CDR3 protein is CASSGGSWRTDTQYF.

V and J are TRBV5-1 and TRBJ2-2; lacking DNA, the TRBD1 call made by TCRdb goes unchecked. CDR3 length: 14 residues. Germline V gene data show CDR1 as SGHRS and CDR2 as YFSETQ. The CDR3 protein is CASSLPGRTGELFF.